This T cell receptor (beta chain) was observed in a study of blood T cell repertoires in COVID-19. Background on the study: Sites across the United States, Italy and Spain contributed samples from acute and convalescent COVID-19.

The trim removed 5 bases at V and 8 bases at J, leaving 7 bases unmatched. The germline V gene encodes CDR1 SEHNR and CDR2 FQNEAQ (reference sequence). The CDR3 sequence is 15 residues long. Authors' processing steps: Cell counts per sample came from amplifying reference gene primers. Sequencing was performed with immunoSEQ multiplex PCR; in TCRdb, only in-frame clones are kept and a portion is missing. The V and J calls and clone size are taken from that table; D and trimming were inferred from the DNA. The sample gives about 150,000 clones, approximately 90% of which show up once; about 3.2% is in the top ten.

This TCR came from a man in his 60s with active or convalescent COVID-19. This chain connects TRBV7-9 to TRBJ2-1, with 12 bases matching TRBD2. Sequencing input: peripheral blood. The chain's CDR3 is CASSATSGGLDEQFF. CDR3 sequence (DNA): TGTGCCAGCAGCGCCACTAGCGGGGGGTTAGATGAGCAGTTCTTC.